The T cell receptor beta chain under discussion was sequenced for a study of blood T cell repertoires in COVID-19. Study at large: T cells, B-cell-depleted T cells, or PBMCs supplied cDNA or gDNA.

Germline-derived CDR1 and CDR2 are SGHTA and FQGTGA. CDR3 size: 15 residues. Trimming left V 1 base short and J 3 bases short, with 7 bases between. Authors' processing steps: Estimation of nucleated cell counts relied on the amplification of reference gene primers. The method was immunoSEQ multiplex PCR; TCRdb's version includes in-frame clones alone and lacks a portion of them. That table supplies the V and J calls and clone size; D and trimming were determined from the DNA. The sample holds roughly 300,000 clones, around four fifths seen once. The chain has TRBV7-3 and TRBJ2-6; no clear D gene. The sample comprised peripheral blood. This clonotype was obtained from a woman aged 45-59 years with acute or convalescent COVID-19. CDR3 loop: CASSLRSGGANVLTF. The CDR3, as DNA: TGTGCCAGCAGCTTAAGGTCGGGTGGGGCCAACGTCCTGACTTTC.